The clone carrying this TCR beta chain was detected only a few times. Its cognate antigen is unknown. The record originates from a study of vaccination and CD4 T cells after COVID-19. Study-wide results and caveats: For convalescent patients, 304 of the 307 vaccine-specific clones analyzed were classified as spike mono-reactive.

Treatment specified: approximately 9-day PBMC culture with coronavirus spike peptide pools or control peptides (ViraFEST assay). The unexposed donor provided CD4+ T cells, which were taken before the COVID-19 pandemic (2011-2018). Negative selection purified CD4+ T cells after approximately nine days of culture. CD4+ T cells that had been cultured provided DNA sequenced with the Oncomine TCR Beta short-read assay. In TCRdb, the PCR reads were re-called with MiXCR into one record per CDR3 protein. The sample consists of about 9,700 distinct CDR3 sequences, approximately 60% of them appearing once. Sequenced: CD4+ T cells from blood, cultured in vitro. The TCR was taken from a human donor in good health.

CDR3 coding DNA: TGTGCCAGCAGTGAATGGAACGGGGAGCTGTTTTTT. Its translation is CASSEWNGELFF. The V and J genes are TRBV6-1 and TRBJ2-2; D uncertain. There are 12 residues in the CDR3. Per germline, CDR1 MNHNS and CDR2 SASEGT. Trimming took off 2 bases at V and 7 bases at J, with 5 bases between the two ends.